A single sample is the source of the 12 T cell receptor beta chains below, sequenced in a study of blood T cell repertoires in COVID-19. Clones were read by immunoSEQ multiplex PCR, and TCRdb kept only the in-frame ones, dropping some. The sample holds 120,000 or so clones, less than 90% seen once. The source material was peripheral blood. The receptor set was obtained from a man older than 75 with active or convalescent COVID-19.

The rearrangement uses TRBV10-3 and TRBJ1-2, with D unclear. CDR1 ENHRY and CDR2 SYGVKD come from the germline V gene. The CDR3 totals 14 residues. With 2 bases removed from V and 4 bases from J, the gap between germline ends came to 11 bases. The DNA for the CDR3 is TGTGCCATCAGTGAGCCAAGCGAGGCCTATGGCTACACCTTC. It encodes CAISEPSEAYGYTF.

A single count supports this clone. The chain is built from TRBV30 and TRBJ2-5; no clear D gene. This CDR3 has 13 amino acids. CDR1 and CDR2 from the germline V gene are GTSNPN and SVGIG (reference sequence). V was pared by 0 bases and J by 5 bases, with 10 bases between. The CDR3 bases are TGTGCCTGGAGTGTACATGGCACCGAGACCCAGTACTTC. As protein: CAWSVHGTETQYF.

J is TRBJ2-1 and V is TRBV4-1; 9 nucleotides align to TRBD2. The V gene's germline CDR1 is MGHRA and CDR2 YSYEKL. Unmatched junction bases numbered 6, after V lost 1 base and J lost 5 bases. The CDR3 is made up of 16 amino acids. In nucleotides, the CDR3 is TGCGCCAGCAGCCAAGGGCTAGCGGGAAGAAACAATGAGCAGTTCTTC. This gives the protein CASSQGLAGRNNEQFF.

This chain uses TRBV27 with TRBJ2-7; no clear D. This CDR3 has 12 residues. V lost 1 base and J lost 7, with 8 bases in between. The germline V gene has CDR1 MNHEY and CDR2 SMNVEV (reference sequence). The CDR3 spells CASSLLEWEQYF. The CDR3 DNA reads as TGTGCCAGCAGTTTATTGGAGTGGGAGCAGTACTTC.

The DNA of the CDR3 is TGTGCCAGCAGTTACGGACAGGCAACTAATGAAAAACTGTTTTTT. This gives the protein CASSYGQATNEKLFF. The chain carries TRBV6-5 and TRBJ1-4, with 7 bases fitting TRBD1. Germline V gene lookup returns CDR1 MNHEY and CDR2 SVGAGI. The trim removed 2 bases at V and 0 bases at J, leaving 0 bases unmatched. This CDR3 has 15 residues.

The chain recombines TRBV7-6 with TRBJ1-1; D is possibly TRBD1 (5 bases). Trimming shortened V by 1 base and J by 6 bases, and 15 bases separated the two germline ends. Germline assignment: CDR1 SGHVS and CDR2 FNYEAQ. CDR3 length: 15 residues. The CDR3 region has the DNA TGTGCCAGCAGCTTAGGGGGGGTGCTTAAGCCTGAAGCTTTCTTT. Translating it yields CASSLGGVLKPEAFF.

V is TRBV24-1 and J is TRBJ2-3; D is perhaps TRBD2 (6 bases). Per the germline V gene, CDR1 is KGHDR and CDR2 is SFDVKD. The V end was cut by 4 bases, the J end by 1 base, with 14 bases between. This CDR3 has 16 residues. CDR3 bases: TGTGCCACCAGTGACCCCTCCACGGGGGGCACAGATACGCAGTATTTT. As protein: CATSDPSTGGTDTQYF.

The rearrangement joins TRBV5-1 to TRBJ2-7; 9 bases are a match to TRBD1. There are 14 residues in the CDR3. Unmatched junction bases numbered 7, after V lost 4 bases and J lost 5 bases. Looked up from germline, CDR1 is SGHRS and CDR2 is YFSETQ. The CDR3 DNA reads TGCGCCAGCAGCAGCGGACAGGGGTTAAACGAGCAGTACTTC. The encoded protein is CASSSGQGLNEQYF. Full variable domain (remainder filled in from reference TRBV5-1 and TRBJ2-7): KAGVTQTPRYLIKTRGQQVTLSCSPISGHRSVSWYQQTPGQGLQFLFEYFSETQRNKGNFPGRFSGRQFSNSRSEMNVSTLELGDSALYLCASSSGQGLNEQYFGPGTRLTVT.

This clone was counted a single time. The chain has TRBV19 and TRBJ2-7, with 8 bases lining up with TRBD2. This CDR3 region has 14 residues. The junction had 4 bases not matched to a gene; V was cut back by 3 bases and J by 3 bases. The germline gives CDR1 LNHDA, CDR2 SQIVND (reference sequence). CDR3 in DNA: TGTGCCAGTAGTATGGCGGGAGGTAACTACGAGCAGTACTTC. This sequence encodes CASSMAGGNYEQYF.

Worth noting for this clone: A junction end diverges from the germline sequence, so it may reflect a read error. The chain employs TRBV27 and TRBJ2-7, with 10 bases lining up with TRBD1. The germline CDR1 and CDR2 sequences are MNHEY and SMNVEV (reference sequence). The CDR3 is made up of 18 amino acids. CDR3 nucleotides: TGTGCCAGCAGACAACGGGACAGGGGCCCTCCGCCCTCCTGCGAGCAGTACTTC. Protein: CASRQRDRGPPPSCEQYF.

This chain connects TRBV24-1 to TRBJ2-2, with a weak D call TRBD1 (5 bases). Germline V CDR1 and CDR2: KGHDR, SFDVKD. V lost 7 bases, J lost 6 bases, and 11 bases lay in between. The CDR3 spans 13 residues. The CDR3 DNA follows: TGTGCCACCAGGTTAGGGGTCTCCGGGGAGCTGTTTTTT. Its protein is CATRLGVSGELFF.

This clone was seen a single time. The chain has TRBV5-4 and TRBJ1-3; the D gene is possibly TRBD1 (6 bases). The germline CDR1 and CDR2 sequences are SGHNT and YYREEE (reference sequence). Trimming pared 0 bases from V and 7 bases from J, leaving 8 bases between. The CDR3 totals 13 residues. CDR3 amino acids: CASSLAGENTIYF. CDR3 sequence (DNA): TGTGCCAGCAGCTTGGCAGGGGAGAACACCATATATTTT.